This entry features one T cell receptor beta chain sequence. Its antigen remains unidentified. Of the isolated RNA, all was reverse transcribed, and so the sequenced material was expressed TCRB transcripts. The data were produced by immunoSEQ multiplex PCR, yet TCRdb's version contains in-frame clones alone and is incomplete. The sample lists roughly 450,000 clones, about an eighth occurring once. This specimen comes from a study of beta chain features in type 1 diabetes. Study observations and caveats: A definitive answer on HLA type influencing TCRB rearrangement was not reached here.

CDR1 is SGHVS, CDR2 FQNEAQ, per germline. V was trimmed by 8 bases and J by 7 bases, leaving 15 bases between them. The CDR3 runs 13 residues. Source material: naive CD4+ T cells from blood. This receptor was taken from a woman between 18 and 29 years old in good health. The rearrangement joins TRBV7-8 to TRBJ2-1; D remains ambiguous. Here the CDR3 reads CASQHPTRNEQFF. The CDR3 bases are TGTGCCAGCCAACACCCCACACGTAATGAGCAGTTCTTC.